The text below deals with one T cell receptor (beta chain). Its target is not known. This entry belongs to a study of cytomegalovirus exposure and HLA in healthy donors. Whole-study context: When 350 to 500 donors were genotyped, approximately 80% of them were found to fall in the Caucasian-associated ancestry cluster.

The primer mix had 60 Vbeta and 13 Jbeta primers. Assay used: immunoSEQ multiplex PCR; TCRdb lists only in-frame clones, some missing. The sample gives under 200,000 clones, about 82% of which show up once; 0.65% to 0.95% is in the top ten. Losses at the gene ends were 0 bases for V and 11 bases for J; bases not matched to a gene: 4. The CDR3 length is 13 residues. Germline V gene lookup returns CDR1 SGHRS and CDR2 YFSETQ. General observations from the study: Investigators reported more than 150 TCR beta chains as tied to cytomegalovirus. Rarity held for most TCR sequences, but there were some public TCRs that occurred in many donors. Presence/absence results assume similar sequencing depth per donor, which may not hold.

The TCR originated in a female donor in good health and CMV-seronegative. The V call is TRBV5-1, the J call TRBJ2-5; 10 bases agree with TRBD1. Source material: PBMCs. The CDR3, as DNA: TGCGCCAGCAGCTTGGGGGACAGGGGAGAGCAGTACTTC. It codes for CASSLGDRGEQYF.